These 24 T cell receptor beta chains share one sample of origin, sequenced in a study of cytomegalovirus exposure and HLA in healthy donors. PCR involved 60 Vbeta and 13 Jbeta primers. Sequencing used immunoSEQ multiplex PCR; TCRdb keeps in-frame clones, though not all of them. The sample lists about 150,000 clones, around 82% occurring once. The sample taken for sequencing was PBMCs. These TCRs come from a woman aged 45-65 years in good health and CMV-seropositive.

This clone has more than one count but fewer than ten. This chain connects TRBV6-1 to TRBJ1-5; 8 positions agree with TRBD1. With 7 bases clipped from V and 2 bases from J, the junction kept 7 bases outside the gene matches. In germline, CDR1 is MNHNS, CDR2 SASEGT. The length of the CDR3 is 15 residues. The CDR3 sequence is CASKMDRAGNQPQHF. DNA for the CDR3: TGTGCCAGCAAAATGGACAGGGCCGGCAATCAGCCCCAGCATTTT.

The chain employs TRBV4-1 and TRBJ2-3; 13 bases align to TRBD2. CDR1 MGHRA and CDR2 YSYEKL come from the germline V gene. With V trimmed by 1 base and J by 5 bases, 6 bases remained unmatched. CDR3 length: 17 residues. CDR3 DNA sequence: TGCGCCAGCAGCCAAGCTGAACTAGCGGGGGGGCAAGATACGCAGTATTTT. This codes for CASSQAELAGGQDTQYF.

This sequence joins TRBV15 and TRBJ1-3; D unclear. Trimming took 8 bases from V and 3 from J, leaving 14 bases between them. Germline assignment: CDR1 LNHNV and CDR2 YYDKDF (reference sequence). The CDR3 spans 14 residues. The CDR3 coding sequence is TGTGCCACCTGCGACCGAGGAGGTGGAAACACCATATATTTT. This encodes CATCDRGGGNTIYF.

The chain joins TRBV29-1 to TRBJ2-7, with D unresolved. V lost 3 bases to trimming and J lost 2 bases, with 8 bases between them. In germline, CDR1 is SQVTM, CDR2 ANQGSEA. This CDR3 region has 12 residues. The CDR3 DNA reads TGCAGCGTTGACGGCGGCGCCTACGAGCAGTACTTC. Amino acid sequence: CSVDGGAYEQYF.

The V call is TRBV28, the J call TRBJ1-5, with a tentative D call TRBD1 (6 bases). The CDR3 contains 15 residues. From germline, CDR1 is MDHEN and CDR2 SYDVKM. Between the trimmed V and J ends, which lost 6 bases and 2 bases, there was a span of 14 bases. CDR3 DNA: TGTGCCAGCAGCTTCGCAGGGGCTGGCAATCAGCCCCAGCATTTT. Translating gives CASSFAGAGNQPQHF.

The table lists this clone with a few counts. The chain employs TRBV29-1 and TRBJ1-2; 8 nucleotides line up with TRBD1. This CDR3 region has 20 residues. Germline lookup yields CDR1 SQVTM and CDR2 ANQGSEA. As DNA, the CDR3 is TGCAGAGACCAGAGACCAACCCCTCTCCGCGGACAGGGAAGGAACTATGGCTACACCTTC. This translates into CRDQRPTPLRGQGRNYGYTF. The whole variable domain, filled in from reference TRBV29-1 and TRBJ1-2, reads SAVISQKPSRDICQRGTSLTIQCQVDSQVTMMFWYRQQPGQSLTLIATANQGSEATYESGFVIDKFPISRPNLTFSTLTVSNMSPEDSSIYLCRDQRPTPLRGQGRNYGYTFGSGTRLTVV.

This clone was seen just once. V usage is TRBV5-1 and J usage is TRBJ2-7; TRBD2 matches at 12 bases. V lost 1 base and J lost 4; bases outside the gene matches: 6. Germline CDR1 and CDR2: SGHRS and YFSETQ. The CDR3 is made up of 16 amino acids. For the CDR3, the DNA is TGCGCCAGCAGCTTGTCTAGCGGGGGGGCCGTATACGAGCAGTACTTC. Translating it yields CASSLSSGGAVYEQYF. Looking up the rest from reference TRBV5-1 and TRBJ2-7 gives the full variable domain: KAGVTQTPRYLIKTRGQQVTLSCSPISGHRSVSWYQQTPGQGLQFLFEYFSETQRNKGNFPGRFSGRQFSNSRSEMNVSTLELGDSALYLCASSLSSGGAVYEQYFGPGTRLTVT.

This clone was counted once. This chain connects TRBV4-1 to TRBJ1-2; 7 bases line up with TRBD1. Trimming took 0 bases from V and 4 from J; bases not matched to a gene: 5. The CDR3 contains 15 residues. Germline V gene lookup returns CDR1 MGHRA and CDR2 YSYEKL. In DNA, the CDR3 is TGCGCCAGCAGCCAAGATGGAGGGGGCGGCTATGGCTACACCTTC. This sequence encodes CASSQDGGGGYGYTF.

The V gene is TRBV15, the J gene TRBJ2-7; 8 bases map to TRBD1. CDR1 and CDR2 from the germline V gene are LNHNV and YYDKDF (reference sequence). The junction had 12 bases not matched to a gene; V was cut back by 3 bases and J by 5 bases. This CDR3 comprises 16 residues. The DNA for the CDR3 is TGTGCCACCAGCAGCATGGAGCCAGGGGGCATCAACGAGCAGTACTTC. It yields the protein CATSSMEPGGINEQYF.

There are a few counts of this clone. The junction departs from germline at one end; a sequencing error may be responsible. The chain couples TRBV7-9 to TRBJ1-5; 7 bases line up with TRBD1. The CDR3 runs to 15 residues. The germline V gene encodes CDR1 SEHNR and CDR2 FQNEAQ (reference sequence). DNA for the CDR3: TGTTCCAGCAGCTTTGGCACAGGGGTCAATCAGCCCCAGCATTTT. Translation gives CSSSFGTGVNQPQHF.

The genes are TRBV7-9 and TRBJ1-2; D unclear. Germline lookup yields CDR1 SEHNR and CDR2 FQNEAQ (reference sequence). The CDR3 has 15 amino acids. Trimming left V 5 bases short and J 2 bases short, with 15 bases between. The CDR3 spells CASSPPGRENYGYTF. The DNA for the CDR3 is TGTGCCAGCAGCCCCCCGGGGAGGGAGAACTATGGCTACACCTTC.

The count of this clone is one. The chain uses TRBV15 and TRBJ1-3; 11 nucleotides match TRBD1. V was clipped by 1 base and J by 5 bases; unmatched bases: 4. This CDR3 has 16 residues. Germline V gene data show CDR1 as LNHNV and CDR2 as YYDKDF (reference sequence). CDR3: CATSRAGTGGRNTIYF. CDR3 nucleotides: TGTGCCACCAGCAGAGCCGGGACAGGGGGACGAAACACCATATATTTT.

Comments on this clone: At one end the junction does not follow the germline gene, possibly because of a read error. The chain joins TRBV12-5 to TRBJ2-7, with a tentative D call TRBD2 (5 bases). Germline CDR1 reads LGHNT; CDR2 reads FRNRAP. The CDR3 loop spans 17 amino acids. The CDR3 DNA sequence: TGTGCTAGTGGTTTTTTTGGAGGTGAGGTTTCCTCCTCCGAGCAGTACTTC. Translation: CASGFFGGEVSSSEQYF.

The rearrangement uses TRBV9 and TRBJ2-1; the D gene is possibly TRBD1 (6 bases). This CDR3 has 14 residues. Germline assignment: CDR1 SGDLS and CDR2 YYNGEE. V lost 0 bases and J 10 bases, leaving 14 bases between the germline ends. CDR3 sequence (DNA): TGTGCCAGCAGCGTAGGTACAGGGCTGGAGGAGCAGTTCTTC. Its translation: CASSVGTGLEEQFF.

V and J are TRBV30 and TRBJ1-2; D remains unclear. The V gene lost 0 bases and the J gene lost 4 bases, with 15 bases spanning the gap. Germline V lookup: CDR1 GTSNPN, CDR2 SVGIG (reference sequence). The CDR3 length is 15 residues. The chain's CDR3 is CAWSVKGASFYGYTF. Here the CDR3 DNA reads TGTGCCTGGAGTGTAAAGGGAGCCAGCTTCTATGGCTACACCTTC.

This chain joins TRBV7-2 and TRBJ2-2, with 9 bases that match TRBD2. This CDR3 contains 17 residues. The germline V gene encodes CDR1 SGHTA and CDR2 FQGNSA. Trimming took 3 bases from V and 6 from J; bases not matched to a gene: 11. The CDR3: CASSLVLGLALPGELFF. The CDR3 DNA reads TGTGCCAGCAGCTTGGTATTGGGACTAGCTCTCCCCGGGGAGCTGTTTTTT.

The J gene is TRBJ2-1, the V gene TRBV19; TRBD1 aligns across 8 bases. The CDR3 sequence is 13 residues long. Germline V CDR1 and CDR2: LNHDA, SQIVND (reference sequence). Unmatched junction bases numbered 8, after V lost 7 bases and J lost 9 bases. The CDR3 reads CASNPTGDREQFF. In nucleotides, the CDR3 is TGTGCCAGTAACCCGACAGGGGATCGTGAGCAGTTCTTC.

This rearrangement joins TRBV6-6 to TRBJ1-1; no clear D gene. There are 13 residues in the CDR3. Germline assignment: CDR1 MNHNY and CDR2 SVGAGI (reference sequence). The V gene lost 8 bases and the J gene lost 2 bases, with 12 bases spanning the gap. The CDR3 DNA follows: TGTGCCAGCGCCTCGTGGCCTAACACTGAAGCTTTCTTT. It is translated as CASASWPNTEAFF.

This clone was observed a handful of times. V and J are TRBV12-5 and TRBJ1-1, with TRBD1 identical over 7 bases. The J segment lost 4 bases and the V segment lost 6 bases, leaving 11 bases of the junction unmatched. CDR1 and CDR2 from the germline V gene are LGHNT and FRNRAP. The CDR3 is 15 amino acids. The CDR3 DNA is TGTGCTAGTGGCCCCCCAGGGGGGTCGGGCACTGAAGCTTTCTTT. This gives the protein CASGPPGGSGTEAFF. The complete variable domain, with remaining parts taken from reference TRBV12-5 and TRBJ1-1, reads DARVTQTPRHKVTEMGQEVTMRCQPILGHNTVFWYRQTMMQGLELLAYFRNRAPLDDSGMPKDRFSAEMPDATLATLKIQPSEPRDSAVYFCASGPPGGSGTEAFFGQGTRLTVV.

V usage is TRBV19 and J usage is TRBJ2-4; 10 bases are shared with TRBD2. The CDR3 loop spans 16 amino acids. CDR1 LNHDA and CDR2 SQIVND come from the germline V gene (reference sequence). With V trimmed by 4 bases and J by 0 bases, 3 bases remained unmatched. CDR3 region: CASSTAGGLAKNIQYF. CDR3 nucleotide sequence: TGTGCCAGTAGTACAGCGGGGGGGTTAGCCAAAAACATTCAGTACTTC.

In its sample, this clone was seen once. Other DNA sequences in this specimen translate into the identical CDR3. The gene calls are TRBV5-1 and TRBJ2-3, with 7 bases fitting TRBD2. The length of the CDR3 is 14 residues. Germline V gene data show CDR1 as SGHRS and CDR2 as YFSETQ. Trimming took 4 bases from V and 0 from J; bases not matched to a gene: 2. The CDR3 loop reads CASSPGGSTDTQYF. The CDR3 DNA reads TGCGCCAGCAGCCCCGGGGGGAGCACAGATACGCAGTATTTT.

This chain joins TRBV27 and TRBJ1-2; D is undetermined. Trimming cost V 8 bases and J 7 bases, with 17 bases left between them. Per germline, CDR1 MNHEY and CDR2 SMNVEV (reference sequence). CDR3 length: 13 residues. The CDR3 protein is CASREGFKGGYTF. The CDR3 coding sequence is TGTGCCAGCCGGGAGGGATTCAAGGGTGGCTACACCTTC.

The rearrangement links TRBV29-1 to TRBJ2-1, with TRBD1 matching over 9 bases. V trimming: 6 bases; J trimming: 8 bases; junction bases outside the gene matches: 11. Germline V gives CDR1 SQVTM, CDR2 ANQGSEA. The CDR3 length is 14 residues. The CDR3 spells CSVTPGTGMDEQFF. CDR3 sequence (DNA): TGCAGCGTCACTCCCGGGACAGGGATGGATGAGCAGTTCTTC.

CDR3 nucleotide sequence: TGTGCCAGCAGTTCAGGGTTTTCCACAGATACGCAGTATTTT. Its translation is CASSSGFSTDTQYF. The chain links TRBV2 to TRBJ2-3; possible D gene TRBD1, 5 bases. This CDR3 spans 14 amino acids. The germline CDR1 and CDR2 sequences are SNHLY and FYNNEI. V dropped 5 bases and J dropped 2 bases, with 11 bases sitting between them.